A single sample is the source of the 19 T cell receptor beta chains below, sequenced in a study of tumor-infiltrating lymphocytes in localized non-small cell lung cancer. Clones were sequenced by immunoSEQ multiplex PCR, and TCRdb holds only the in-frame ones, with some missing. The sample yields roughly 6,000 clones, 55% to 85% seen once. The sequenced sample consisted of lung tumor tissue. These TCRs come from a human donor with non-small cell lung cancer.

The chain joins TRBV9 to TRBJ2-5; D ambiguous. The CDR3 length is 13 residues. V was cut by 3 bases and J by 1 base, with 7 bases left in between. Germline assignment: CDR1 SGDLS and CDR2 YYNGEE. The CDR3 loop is CASSAGSQETQYF. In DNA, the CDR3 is TGTGCCAGCAGCGCGGGCTCCCAAGAGACCCAGTACTTC.

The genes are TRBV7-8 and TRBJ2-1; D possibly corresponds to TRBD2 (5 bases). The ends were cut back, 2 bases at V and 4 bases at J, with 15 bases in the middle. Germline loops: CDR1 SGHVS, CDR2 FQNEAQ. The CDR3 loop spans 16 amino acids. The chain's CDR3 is CASSLRVAPGYNEQFF. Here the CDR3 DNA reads TGTGCCAGCAGCTTAAGAGTGGCCCCGGGGTACAATGAGCAGTTCTTC.

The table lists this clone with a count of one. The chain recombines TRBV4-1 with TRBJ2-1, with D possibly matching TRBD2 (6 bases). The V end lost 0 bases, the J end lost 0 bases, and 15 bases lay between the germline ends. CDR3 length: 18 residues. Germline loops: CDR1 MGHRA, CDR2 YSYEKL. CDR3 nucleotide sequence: TGCGCCAGCAGCCAAGATCGGTTCCGGGAGAGCTCCTACAATGAGCAGTTCTTC. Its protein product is CASSQDRFRESSYNEQFF.

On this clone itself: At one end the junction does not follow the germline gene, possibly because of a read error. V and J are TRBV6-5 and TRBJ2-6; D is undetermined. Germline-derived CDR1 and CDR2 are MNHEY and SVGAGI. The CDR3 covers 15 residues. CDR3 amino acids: CASSPRSSEANVLTF. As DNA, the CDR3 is TGTGCCAGCAGCCCGAGGAGCTCTGAGGCCAACGTCCTGACTTTC.

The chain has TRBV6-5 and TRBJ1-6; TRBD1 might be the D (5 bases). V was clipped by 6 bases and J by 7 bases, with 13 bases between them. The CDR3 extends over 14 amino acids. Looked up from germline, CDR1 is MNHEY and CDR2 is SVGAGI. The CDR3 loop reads CASRAGRGNSPLHF. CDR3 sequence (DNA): TGTGCCAGCAGGGCAGGGCGAGGAAATTCACCCCTCCACTTT.

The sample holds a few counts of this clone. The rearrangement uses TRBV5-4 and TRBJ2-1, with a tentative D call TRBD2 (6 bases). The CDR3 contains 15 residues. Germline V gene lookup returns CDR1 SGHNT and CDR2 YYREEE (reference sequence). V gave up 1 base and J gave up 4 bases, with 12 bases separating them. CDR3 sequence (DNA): TGTGCCAGCAGCTTGATTCGCGGGAATTACAATGAGCAGTTCTTC. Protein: CASSLIRGNYNEQFF.

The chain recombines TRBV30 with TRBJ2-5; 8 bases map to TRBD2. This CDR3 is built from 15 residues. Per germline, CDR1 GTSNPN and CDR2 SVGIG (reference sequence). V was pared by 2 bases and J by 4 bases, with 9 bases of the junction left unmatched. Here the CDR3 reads CAWSPRGGRSETQYF. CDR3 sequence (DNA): TGTGCCTGGAGTCCACGGGGGGGAAGATCAGAGACCCAGTACTTC.

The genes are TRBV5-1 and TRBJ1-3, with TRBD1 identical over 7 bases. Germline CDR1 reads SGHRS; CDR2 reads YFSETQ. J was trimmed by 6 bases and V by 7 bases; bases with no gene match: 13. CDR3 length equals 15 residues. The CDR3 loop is CASSREGAPQNTIYF. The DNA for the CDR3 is TGCGCCAGCTCCCGTGAGGGGGCCCCTCAAAACACCATATATTTT. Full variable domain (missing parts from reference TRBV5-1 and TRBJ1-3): KAGVTQTPRYLIKTRGQQVTLSCSPISGHRSVSWYQQTPGQGLQFLFEYFSETQRNKGNFPGRFSGRQFSNSRSEMNVSTLELGDSALYLCASSREGAPQNTIYFGEGSWLTVV.

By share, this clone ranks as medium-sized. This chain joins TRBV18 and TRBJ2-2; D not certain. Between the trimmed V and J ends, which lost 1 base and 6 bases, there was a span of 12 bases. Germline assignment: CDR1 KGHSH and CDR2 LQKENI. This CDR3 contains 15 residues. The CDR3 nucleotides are TGTGCCAGCTCACCACTTCATACCGGGTCCGGGGAGCTGTTTTTT. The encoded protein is CASSPLHTGSGELFF.

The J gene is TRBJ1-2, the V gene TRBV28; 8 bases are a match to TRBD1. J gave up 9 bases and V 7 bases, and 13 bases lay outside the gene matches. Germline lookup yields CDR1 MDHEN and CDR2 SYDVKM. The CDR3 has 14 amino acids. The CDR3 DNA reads TGTGCCAGCACCACCCTTGGACAGGGAGGACGCTACACCTTC. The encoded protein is CASTTLGQGGRYTF.

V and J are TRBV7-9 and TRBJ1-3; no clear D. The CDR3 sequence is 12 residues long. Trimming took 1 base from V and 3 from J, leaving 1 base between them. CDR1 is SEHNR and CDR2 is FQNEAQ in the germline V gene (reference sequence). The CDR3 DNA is TGTGCCAGCAGCTTAGGTGGAAACACCATATATTTT. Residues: CASSLGGNTIYF.

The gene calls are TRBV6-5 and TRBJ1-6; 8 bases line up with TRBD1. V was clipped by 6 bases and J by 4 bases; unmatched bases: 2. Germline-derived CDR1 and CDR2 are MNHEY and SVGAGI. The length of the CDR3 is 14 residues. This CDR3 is CASRTGVYNSPLHF. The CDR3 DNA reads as TGTGCCAGCAGGACAGGGGTGTATAATTCACCCCTCCACTTT.

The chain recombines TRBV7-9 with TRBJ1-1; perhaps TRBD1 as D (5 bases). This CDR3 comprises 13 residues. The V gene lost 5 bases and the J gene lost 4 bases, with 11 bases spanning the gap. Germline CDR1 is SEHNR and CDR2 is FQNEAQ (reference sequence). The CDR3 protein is CASSIREGTEAFF. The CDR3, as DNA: TGTGCCAGCAGCATCAGGGAAGGCACTGAAGCTTTCTTT.

The CDR3 region has the DNA TGTGCCAGCAGCTTGGTGGCACAGGGTTTGTGGGAGCAGTACTTC. This sequence encodes CASSLVAQGLWEQYF. V and J are TRBV5-6 and TRBJ2-7; a possible D gene is TRBD1 (6 bases). Germline lookup yields CDR1 SGHDT and CDR2 YYEEEE. CDR3 length equals 15 residues. V lost 0 bases, J lost 7 bases, and 17 bases lay in between. Filled out from reference TRBV5-6 and TRBJ2-7, the complete variable domain reads DAGVTQSPTHLIKTRGQQVTLRCSPKSGHDTVSWYQQALGQGPQFIFQYYEEEERQRGNFPDRFSGHQFPNYSSELNVNALLLGDSALYLCASSLVAQGLWEQYFGPGTRLTVT.

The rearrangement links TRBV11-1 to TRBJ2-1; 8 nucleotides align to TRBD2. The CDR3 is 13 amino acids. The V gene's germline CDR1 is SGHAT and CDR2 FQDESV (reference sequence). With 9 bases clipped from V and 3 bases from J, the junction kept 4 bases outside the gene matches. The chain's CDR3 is CARGLESYNEQFF. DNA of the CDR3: TGTGCCAGGGGACTAGAAAGCTACAATGAGCAGTTCTTC.

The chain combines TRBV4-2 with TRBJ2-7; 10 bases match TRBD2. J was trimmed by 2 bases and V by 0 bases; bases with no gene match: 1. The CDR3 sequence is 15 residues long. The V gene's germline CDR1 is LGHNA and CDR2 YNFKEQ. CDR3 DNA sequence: TGTGCCAGCAGCCAAGAGCTAGCGGGAGCCTACGAGCAGTACTTC. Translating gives CASSQELAGAYEQYF.

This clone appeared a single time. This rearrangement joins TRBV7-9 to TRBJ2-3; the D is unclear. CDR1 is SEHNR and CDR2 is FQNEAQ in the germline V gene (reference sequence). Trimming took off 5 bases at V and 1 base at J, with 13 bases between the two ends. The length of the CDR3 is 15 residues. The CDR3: CASSRAVAGTDTQYF. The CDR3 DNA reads TGTGCCAGCAGCCGGGCCGTCGCGGGCACAGATACGCAGTATTTT. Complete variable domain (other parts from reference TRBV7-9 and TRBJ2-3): DTGVSQNPRHKITKRGQNVTFRCDPISEHNRLYWYRQTLGQGPEFLTYFQNEAQLEKSRLLSDRFSAERPKGSFSTLEIQRTEQGDSAMYLCASSRAVAGTDTQYFGPGTRLTVL.

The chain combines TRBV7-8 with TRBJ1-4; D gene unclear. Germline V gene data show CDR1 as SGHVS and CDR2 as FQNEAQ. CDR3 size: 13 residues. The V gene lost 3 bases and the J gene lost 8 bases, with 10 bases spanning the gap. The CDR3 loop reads CASSFPEEEKLFF. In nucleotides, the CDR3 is TGTGCCAGCAGCTTTCCAGAGGAGGAAAAACTGTTTTTT.

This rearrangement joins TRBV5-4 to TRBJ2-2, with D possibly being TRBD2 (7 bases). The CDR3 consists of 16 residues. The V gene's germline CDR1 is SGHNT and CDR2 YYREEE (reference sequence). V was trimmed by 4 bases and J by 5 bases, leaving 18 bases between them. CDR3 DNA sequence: TGTGCCAGCAGCACCGGACAGACCGGGGGGACCGGGGAGCTGTTTTTT. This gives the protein CASSTGQTGGTGELFF. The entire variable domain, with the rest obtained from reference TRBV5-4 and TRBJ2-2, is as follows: ETGVTQSPTHLIKTRGQQVTLRCSSQSGHNTVSWYQQALGQGPQFIFQYYREEENGRGNFPPRFSGLQFPNYSSELNVNALELDDSALYLCASSTGQTGGTGELFFGEGSRLTVL.